The clone carrying this T cell receptor beta chain was counted between two and nine times. The data derive from a study of T-cell memory formation after mild COVID-19. Across the study: Largely donor-specific TCR clusters were found.

A single record per CDR3 protein comes from TCRdb applying MiXCR to the 5' RACE reads. Of roughly 350,000 distinct CDR3 sequences in the sample, roughly an eighth were seen once. Germline-derived CDR1 and CDR2 are MNHEY and SMNVEV (reference sequence). Trimming cost V 10 bases and J 9 bases; bases outside gene matches: 10. The CDR3 covers 14 residues. Sequenced input: PBMCs or a T cell subset sorted from them (not recorded which). This chain joins TRBV27 and TRBJ2-1; 12 bases align to TRBD1. This receptor was identified in a man younger than 35 who had mild COVID-19 (a few samples of this study predate the infection). Cell type and time point are not known. The CDR3 reads CATRAGQGAGEQFF. Here the CDR3 DNA reads TGTGCCACCCGGGCGGGACAGGGGGCGGGTGAGCAGTTCTTC.